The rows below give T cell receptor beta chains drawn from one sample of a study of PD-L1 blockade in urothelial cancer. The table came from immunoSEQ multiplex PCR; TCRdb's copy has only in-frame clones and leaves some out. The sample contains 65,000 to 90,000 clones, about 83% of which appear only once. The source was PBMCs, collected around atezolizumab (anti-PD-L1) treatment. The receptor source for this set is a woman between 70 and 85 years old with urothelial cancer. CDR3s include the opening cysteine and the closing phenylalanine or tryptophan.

CAWSPTYLVGEQYF	TRBJ2-7	TRBV30
CASSPRVAGRGSGNTIYF	TRBJ1-3	TRBV18
CASSRQGLRGTGELFF	TRBJ2-2	TRBV27
CASSVGTDNEQFF	TRBJ2-1	TRBV9
CASRRDTEDEQYF	TRBJ2-7	TRBV27
CASSPRDRVRETQYF	TRBJ2-5	TRBV27
CASSLGGLQGKQYF	TRBJ2-7	TRBV7-8
CASSQRVEGVGYTF	TRBJ1-2	TRBV5-5
CASSYTRVSYEQYF	TRBJ2-7	TRBV6-6
CASSTGTAYNEQFF	TRBJ2-1	TRBV19
CASSPRHIDSNQPQHF	TRBJ1-5	TRBV19
CASSPAGGAGQPQHF	TRBJ1-5	TRBV9
CASSATHGSPGFF	TRBJ1-1	TRBV18
CASSYSSVNVDTQYF	TRBJ2-3	TRBV6-6
CASSRDWISYEQYF	TRBJ2-7	TRBV27
CSVETRGDTQYF	TRBJ2-3	TRBV29-1
CASMGGAGGYNEQFF	TRBJ2-1	TRBV5-1
CASRAGAGETQYF	TRBJ2-5	TRBV7-9
CASSGQIHNEQFF	TRBJ2-1	TRBV6-1
CASSFIKGDPYTNTGELFF	TRBJ2-2	TRBV11-2
CAITTQGDYGYTF	TRBJ1-2	TRBV10-3
CASSRTGADPNYGYTF	TRBJ1-2	TRBV27
CASSLGTSGSSYEQYF	TRBJ2-7	TRBV18
CASSLRDRGGIEQFF	TRBJ2-1	TRBV28
CASSRNWEGYQPQHF	TRBJ1-5	TRBV4-2
CASSLDRATGEQYF	TRBJ2-7	TRBV11-2
CASSKGDRGEQYF	TRBJ2-7	TRBV11-2
CASSLQTGSNEQYF	TRBJ2-7	TRBV11-2
CASSLLTREQYF	TRBJ2-7	TRBV5-6
CASSLGDARDRAYEQYF	TRBJ2-7	TRBV5-1
CASSRGTSGPGETQYF	TRBJ2-5	TRBV5-1
CAWSVIGQGPVFF	TRBJ1-4	TRBV30
CASSRLAGGQYEQFF	TRBJ2-1	TRBV5-1
CASSLSGGDMEQYF	TRBJ2-7	TRBV27
CASSFVSGGVGELFF	TRBJ2-2	TRBV7-6
CASSPQPGTASHEQFF	TRBJ2-1	TRBV18
CASSLIAGDSNQPQHF	TRBJ1-5	TRBV28
CASSQGQGIEQYF	TRBJ2-7	TRBV4-3
CASSLPRGPGEKLFF	TRBJ1-4	TRBV7-9
CASSYRDYSGANVLTF	TRBJ2-6	TRBV6-6